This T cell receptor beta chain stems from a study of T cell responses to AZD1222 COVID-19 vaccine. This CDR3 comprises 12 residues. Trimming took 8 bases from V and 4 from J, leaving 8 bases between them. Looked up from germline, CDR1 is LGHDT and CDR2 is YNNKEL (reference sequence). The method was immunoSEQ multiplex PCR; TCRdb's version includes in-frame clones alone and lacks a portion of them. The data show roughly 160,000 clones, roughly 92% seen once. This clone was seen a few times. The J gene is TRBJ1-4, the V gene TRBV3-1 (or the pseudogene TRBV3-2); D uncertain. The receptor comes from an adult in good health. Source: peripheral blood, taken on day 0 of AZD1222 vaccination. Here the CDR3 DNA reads TGTGCCAGCGGCCGGAATAATGAAAAACTGTTTTTT. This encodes CASGRNNEKLFF.